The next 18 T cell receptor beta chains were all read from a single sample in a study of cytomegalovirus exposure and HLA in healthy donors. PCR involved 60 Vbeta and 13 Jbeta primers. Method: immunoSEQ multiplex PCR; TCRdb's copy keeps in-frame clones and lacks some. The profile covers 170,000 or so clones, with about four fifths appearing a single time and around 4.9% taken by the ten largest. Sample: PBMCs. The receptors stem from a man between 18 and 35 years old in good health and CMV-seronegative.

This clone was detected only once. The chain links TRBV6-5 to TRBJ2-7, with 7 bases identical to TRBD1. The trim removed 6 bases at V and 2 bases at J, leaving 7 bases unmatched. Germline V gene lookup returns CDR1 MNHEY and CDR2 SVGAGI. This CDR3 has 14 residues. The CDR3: CASRAATGPYEQYF. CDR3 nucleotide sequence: TGTGCCAGCAGAGCCGCGACAGGGCCCTACGAGCAGTACTTC.

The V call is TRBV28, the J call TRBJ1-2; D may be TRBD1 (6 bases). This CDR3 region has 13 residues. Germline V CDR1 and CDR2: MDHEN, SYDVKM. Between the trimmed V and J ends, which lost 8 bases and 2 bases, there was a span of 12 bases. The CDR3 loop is CASGFTGNYGYTF. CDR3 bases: TGTGCCAGCGGATTTACAGGGAACTATGGCTACACCTTC.

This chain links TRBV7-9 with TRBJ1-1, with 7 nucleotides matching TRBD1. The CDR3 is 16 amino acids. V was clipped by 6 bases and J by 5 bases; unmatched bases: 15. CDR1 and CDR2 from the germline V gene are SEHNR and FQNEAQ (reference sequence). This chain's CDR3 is CASRGRIDRARTEAFF. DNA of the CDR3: TGTGCCAGCAGGGGACGAATAGACAGGGCCCGGACTGAAGCTTTCTTT.

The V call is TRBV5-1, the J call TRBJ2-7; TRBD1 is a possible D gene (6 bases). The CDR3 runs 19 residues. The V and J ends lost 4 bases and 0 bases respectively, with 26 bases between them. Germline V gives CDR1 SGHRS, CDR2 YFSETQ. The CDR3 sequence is CASSLDRPISPSNSYEQYF. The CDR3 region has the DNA TGCGCCAGCAGCCTTGACAGGCCGATAAGTCCATCGAACTCCTACGAGCAGTACTTC.

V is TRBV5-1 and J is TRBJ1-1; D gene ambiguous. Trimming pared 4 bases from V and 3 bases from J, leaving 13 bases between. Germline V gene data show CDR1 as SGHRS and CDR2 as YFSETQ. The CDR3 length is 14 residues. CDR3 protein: CASSANLGDTEAFF. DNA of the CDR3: TGCGCCAGCAGCGCCAATCTCGGGGACACTGAAGCTTTCTTT.

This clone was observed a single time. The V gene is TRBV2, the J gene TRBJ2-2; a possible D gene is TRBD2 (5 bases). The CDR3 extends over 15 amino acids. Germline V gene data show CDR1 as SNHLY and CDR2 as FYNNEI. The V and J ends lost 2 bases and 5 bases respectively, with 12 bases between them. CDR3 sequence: CASSEWRLGTGELFF. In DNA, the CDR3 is TGTGCCAGCAGTGAATGGAGGCTAGGGACCGGGGAGCTGTTTTTT.

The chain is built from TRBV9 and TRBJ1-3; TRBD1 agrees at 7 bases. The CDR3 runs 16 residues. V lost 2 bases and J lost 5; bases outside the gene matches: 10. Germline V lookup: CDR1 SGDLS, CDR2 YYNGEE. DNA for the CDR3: TGTGCCAGCAGCGTTCAAGACGACAGGGCAAGAAACACCATATATTTT. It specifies CASSVQDDRARNTIYF.

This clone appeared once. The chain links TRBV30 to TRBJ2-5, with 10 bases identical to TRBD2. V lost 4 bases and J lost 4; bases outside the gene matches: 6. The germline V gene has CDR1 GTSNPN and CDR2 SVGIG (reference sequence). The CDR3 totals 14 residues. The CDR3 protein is CAWTSGRAGETQYF. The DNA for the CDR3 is TGTGCCTGGACCAGCGGGAGGGCCGGAGAGACCCAGTACTTC.

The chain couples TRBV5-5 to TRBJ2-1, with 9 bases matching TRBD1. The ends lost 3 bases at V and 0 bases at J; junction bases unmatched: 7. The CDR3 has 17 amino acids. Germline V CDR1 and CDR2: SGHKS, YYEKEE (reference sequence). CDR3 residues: CASSSWTGAVSYNEQFF. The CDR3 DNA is TGTGCCAGCAGCTCATGGACAGGGGCAGTCTCCTACAATGAGCAGTTCTTC.

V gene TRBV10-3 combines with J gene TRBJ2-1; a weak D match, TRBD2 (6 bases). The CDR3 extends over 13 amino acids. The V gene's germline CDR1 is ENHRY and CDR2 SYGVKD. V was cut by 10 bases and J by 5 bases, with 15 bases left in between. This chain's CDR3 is CATRRGWNNEQFF. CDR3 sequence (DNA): TGTGCCACCAGGCGGGGTTGGAACAATGAGCAGTTCTTC.

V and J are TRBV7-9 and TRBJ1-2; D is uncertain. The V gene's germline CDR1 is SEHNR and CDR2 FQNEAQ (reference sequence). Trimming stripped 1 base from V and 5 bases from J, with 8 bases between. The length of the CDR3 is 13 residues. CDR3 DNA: TGTGCCAGCAGCTTAGATGTAGAATATGGCTACACCTTC. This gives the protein CASSLDVEYGYTF.

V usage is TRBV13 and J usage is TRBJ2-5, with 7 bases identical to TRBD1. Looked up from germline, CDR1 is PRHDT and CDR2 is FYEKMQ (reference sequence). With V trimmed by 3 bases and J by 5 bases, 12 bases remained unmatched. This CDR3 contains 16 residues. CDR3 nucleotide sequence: TGTGCCAGCAGCTTTGTTAGACAGGGCCTAGGGGAGACCCAGTACTTC. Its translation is CASSFVRQGLGETQYF.

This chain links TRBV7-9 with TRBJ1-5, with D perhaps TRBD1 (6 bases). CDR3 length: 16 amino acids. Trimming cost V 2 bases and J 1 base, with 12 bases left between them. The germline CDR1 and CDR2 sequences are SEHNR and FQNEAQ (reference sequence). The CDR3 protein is CASSLHIGQSNQPQHF. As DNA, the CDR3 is TGTGCCAGCAGCTTACACATAGGACAGAGCAATCAGCCCCAGCATTTT.

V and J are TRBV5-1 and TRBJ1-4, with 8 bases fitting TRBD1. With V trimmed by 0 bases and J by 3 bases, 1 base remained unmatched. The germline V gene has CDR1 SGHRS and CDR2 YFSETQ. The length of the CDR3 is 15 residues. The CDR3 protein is CASSLGTGPNEKLFF. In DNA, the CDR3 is TGCGCCAGCAGCTTGGGGACAGGGCCTAATGAAAAACTGTTTTTT.

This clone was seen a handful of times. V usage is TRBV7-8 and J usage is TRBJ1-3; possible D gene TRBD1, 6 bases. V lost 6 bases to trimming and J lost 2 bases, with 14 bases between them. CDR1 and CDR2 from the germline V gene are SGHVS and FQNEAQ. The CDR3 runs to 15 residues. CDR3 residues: CASSYADSPGNTIYF. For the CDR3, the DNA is TGTGCCAGCAGTTACGCGGACAGTCCTGGAAACACCATATATTTT.

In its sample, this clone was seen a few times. CDR3 amino acids: CASSVGLWLAAYNEQFF. The CDR3 DNA is TGTGCCAGCAGCGTAGGGTTATGGCTAGCGGCCTACAATGAGCAGTTCTTC. The chain employs TRBV9 and TRBJ2-1, with 7 bases lining up with TRBD2. Trimming cost V 0 bases and J 2 bases; bases outside gene matches: 8. This CDR3 has 17 residues. Germline values: CDR1 SGDLS, CDR2 YYNGEE.

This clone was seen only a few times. In nucleotides, the CDR3 is TGTGCCAGCACAGGGGCTAATGAAAAACTGTTTTTT. Translated: CASTGANEKLFF. The genes are TRBV6-6 and TRBJ1-4; perhaps TRBD1 as D (6 bases). V shed 7 bases and J shed 3 bases, with 6 bases lying between them. The CDR3 runs 12 residues. CDR1 MNHNY and CDR2 SVGAGI come from the germline V gene (reference sequence).

The CDR3 here is CASSLTRASGTPNTGELFF. For the CDR3, the DNA is TGTGCCAGCAGCTTAACGCGGGCTAGCGGGACCCCGAACACCGGGGAGCTGTTTTTT. The rearrangement links TRBV11-1 to TRBJ2-2; TRBD2 aligns across 9 bases. With V trimmed by 2 bases and J by 0 bases, 10 bases remained unmatched. CDR1 and CDR2 from the germline V gene are SGHAT and FQDESV (reference sequence). This CDR3 contains 19 residues.